Following are 20 T cell receptor beta chains from one sample sequenced in a study of T cells in localized non-small cell lung cancer (dated by TCRdb to 2018 to 2020). Receptor amplification or capture employed the immunoSEQ multiplex PCR assay. The immuneACCESS repertoire file appears here via TCRdb, limited to in-frame rearrangements. These files lack a portion of the clones; in checked studies, under half of the deficit traces to unresolved V genes, and the cause of the others is not known. Across this sample there are 100,000 to 150,000 clones, with roughly nine tenths seen only once. The ten top clones hold over 1.5% of the sample. Specimen: peripheral blood, collected before any cancer treatment. The receptors originated from a female donor older than 55 with stage I lung adenocarcinoma.

This chain connects TRBV27 to TRBJ1-1; D is unclear. This CDR3 has 13 amino acids. The V end lost 8 bases, the J end lost 0 bases, and 10 bases lay between the germline ends. CDR1 and CDR2 (germline): MNHEY, SMNVEV (reference sequence). This CDR3 reads CASLNFLNTEAFF. CDR3 DNA sequence: TGTGCCAGCCTCAATTTTTTGAACACTGAAGCTTTCTTT.

This clone has just a few counts. This chain uses TRBV19 with TRBJ2-7, with 8 bases lining up with TRBD1. V shed 8 bases, J shed 7 bases, and the junction held 7 bases outside the gene matches. Looked up from germline, CDR1 is LNHDA and CDR2 is SQIVND (reference sequence). This CDR3 contains 12 residues. The CDR3: CASGQGRREQYF. As DNA, the CDR3 is TGTGCCAGTGGACAGGGCCGCCGGGAGCAGTACTTC. The entire variable domain, with the rest obtained from reference TRBV19 and TRBJ2-7, is as follows: DGGITQSPKYLFRKEGQNVTLSCEQNLNHDAMYWYRQDPGQGLRLIYYSQIVNDFQKGDIAEGYSVSREKKESFPLTVTSAQKNPTAFYLCASGQGRREQYFGPGTRLTVT.

V and J are TRBV10-3 and TRBJ2-3, with TRBD2 matching over 12 bases. The CDR3 has 16 amino acids. The ends lost 4 bases at V and 2 bases at J; junction bases unmatched: 4. Per the germline V gene, CDR1 is ENHRY and CDR2 is SYGVKD. The CDR3 is CAISGASGRVTDTQYF. Here the CDR3 DNA reads TGTGCCATCAGTGGGGCTAGCGGGAGGGTCACAGATACGCAGTATTTT.

The chain is built from TRBV7-9 and TRBJ2-3, with D possibly TRBD2 on 5 matching bases. Trimming took off 5 bases at V and 7 bases at J, with 10 bases between the two ends. The CDR3 extends over 12 amino acids. Germline assignment: CDR1 SEHNR and CDR2 FQNEAQ (reference sequence). The CDR3 DNA reads as TGTGCCAGCAGCCCACCCGGGAATACGCAGTATTTT. It is translated as CASSPPGNTQYF.

V gene TRBV25-1 combines with J gene TRBJ2-1; no firm D call. CDR3 length: 13 residues. CDR1 is MGHDK and CDR2 is SYGVNS in the germline V gene. V was trimmed by 0 bases and J by 7 bases, leaving 7 bases between them. CDR3: CASSEYSRNEQFF. The CDR3 DNA reads TGTGCCAGCAGTGAATACTCTAGGAATGAGCAGTTCTTC.

This chain connects TRBV19 to TRBJ2-2; 7 positions agree with TRBD2. V was clipped by 0 bases and J by 4 bases; unmatched bases: 17. Germline loops: CDR1 LNHDA, CDR2 SQIVND (reference sequence). The CDR3 is made up of 20 amino acids. CDR3 protein: CASSIDPVRRGGSRTGELFF. The CDR3 region has the DNA TGTGCCAGTAGTATAGATCCGGTTAGGCGTGGCGGGAGCCGCACCGGGGAGCTGTTTTTT.

The rearrangement links TRBV29-1 to TRBJ2-2, with D perhaps matching TRBD1 or TRBD2 (5 bases each). Germline values: CDR1 SQVTM, CDR2 ANQGSEA. The CDR3 spans 14 residues. Trimming took off 3 bases at V and 3 bases at J, with 11 bases between the two ends. This chain's CDR3 is CSVEGPLYTGELFF. CDR3 nucleotides: TGCAGCGTTGAGGGACCCCTCTACACCGGGGAGCTGTTTTTT.

The chain links TRBV5-1 to TRBJ1-2; D ambiguous. This CDR3 is 16 amino acids long. V lost 2 bases, J lost 2 bases, and 16 bases lay in between. Germline assignment: CDR1 SGHRS and CDR2 YFSETQ. The CDR3 sequence: CASSLNVGVGNYGYTF. The CDR3 DNA sequence: TGCGCCAGCAGCTTAAACGTTGGGGTCGGAAACTATGGCTACACCTTC.

The V call is TRBV5-6, the J call TRBJ1-4, with TRBD1 identical over 11 bases. The CDR3 length is 15 residues. Germline values: CDR1 SGHDT, CDR2 YYEEEE. V gave up 2 bases and J gave up 7 bases; unmatched junction bases: 4. CDR3 nucleotides: TGTGCCAGCAGCTTTAAGGGACAGGGGGGTGAAAAACTGTTTTTT. Its translation is CASSFKGQGGEKLFF.

The chain has TRBV7-2 and TRBJ1-3; D perhaps matches TRBD1 (6 bases). The CDR3 is 15 residues long. CDR1 and CDR2 from the germline V gene are SGHTA and FQGNSA. The V end was cut by 5 bases, the J end by 4 bases, with 15 bases between. This CDR3 reads CASSASGTPGNTIYF. CDR3 sequence (DNA): TGTGCCAGCAGCGCCTCCGGGACACCCGGAAACACCATATATTTT.

The rearrangement joins TRBV5-1 to TRBJ1-1; maybe TRBD1 (5 bases). The CDR3 is made up of 15 amino acids. CDR1 is SGHRS and CDR2 is YFSETQ in the germline V gene. With 2 bases removed from V and 5 bases from J, the gap between germline ends came to 16 bases. The CDR3 sequence is CASSFLDTSGTEAFF. CDR3 coding DNA: TGCGCCAGCAGCTTCCTAGACACCTCAGGGACTGAAGCTTTCTTT.

The chain has TRBV27 and TRBJ2-1, with D tentatively TRBD1 (5 bases). Germline V CDR1 and CDR2: MNHEY, SMNVEV (reference sequence). V was pared by 1 base and J by 9 bases, with 10 bases between. This CDR3 has 13 amino acids. CDR3 coding DNA: TGTGCCAGCAGTTTATACCAGGGCGGTGAGCAGTTCTTC. It is translated as CASSLYQGGEQFF.

This sequence joins TRBV6-6 and TRBJ1-5; D unclear. V gave up 5 bases and J gave up 4 bases, with 15 bases separating them. This CDR3 has 15 amino acids. Germline lookup yields CDR1 MNHNY and CDR2 SVGAGI (reference sequence). CDR3 bases: TGTGCCAGCAGTAAGTTGGGCGATGGAAATCAGCCCCAGCATTTT. Translating gives CASSKLGDGNQPQHF.

The rearrangement links TRBV10-1 to TRBJ2-7, with 8 bases matching TRBD2. Germline CDR1 and CDR2: WNHNN and SYGVQD (reference sequence). The CDR3 has 16 amino acids. V shed 0 bases and J 5 bases; nucleotides not matched to a gene: 9. The CDR3 nucleotides read TGCGCCAGCAGTGAGTCGTATGTAGCGGGAATTCACGAGCAGTACTTC. Its protein product is CASSESYVAGIHEQYF.

As to this clone: At the DNA level, this CDR3 is encoded by other sequences in the same sample as well. The J gene is TRBJ2-7, the V gene TRBV18, with D possibly matching TRBD1 (6 bases). Trimming took 3 bases from V and 1 from J, leaving 10 bases between them. The CDR3 has 14 amino acids. Germline CDR1 reads KGHSH; CDR2 reads LQKENI. CDR3: CASSPPGHSYEQYF. Written as DNA, the CDR3 is TGTGCCAGCTCACCGCCGGGACATTCCTACGAGCAGTACTTC. The entire variable domain, with the rest obtained from reference TRBV18 and TRBJ2-7, is as follows: NAGVMQNPRHLVRRRGQEARLRCSPMKGHSHVYWYRQLPEEGLKFMVYLQKENIIDESGMPKERFSAEFPKEGPSILRIQQVVRGDSAAYFCASSPPGHSYEQYFGPGTRLTVT.

This chain joins TRBV2 and TRBJ2-7, with 11 bases that match TRBD2. Germline V gene lookup returns CDR1 SNHLY and CDR2 FYNNEI. V shed 6 bases and J 5 bases; nucleotides not matched to a gene: 9. The CDR3 totals 15 residues. Here the CDR3 DNA reads TGTGCCAGCAGGGCGACTAGCGGGATATGGGACGAGCAGTACTTC. Protein sequence: CASRATSGIWDEQYF.

The V gene is TRBV10-3, the J gene TRBJ2-1; D is unclear. Germline assignment: CDR1 ENHRY and CDR2 SYGVKD. The CDR3 is 12 amino acids. Trimming stripped 2 bases from V and 10 bases from J, with 9 bases between. DNA for the CDR3: TGTGCCATCAGTGAGGCCTACCGAGAGCAGTTCTTC. Amino acid sequence: CAISEAYREQFF.

This sequence joins TRBV21-1 and TRBJ2-3; TRBD1 was called by the table and not checked on the DNA. TRBV21-1 is assigned pseudogene status. The CDR3 has 17 amino acids. The CDR3 reads CASSTSAQDRGPNTQYF. CDR3 sequence (DNA): TGTGCCAGCAGCACCTCCGCCCAGGACAGGGGGCCAAATACGCAGTATTTT.

This chain links TRBV20-1 with TRBJ2-7; the D is unclear. Trimming took 1 base from V and 4 from J, leaving 5 bases between them. From germline, CDR1 is DFQATT and CDR2 SNEGSKA (reference sequence). CDR3 length equals 11 residues. This CDR3 reads CSARGSYEQYF. The CDR3 region has the DNA TGCAGTGCTAGAGGGAGTTACGAGCAGTACTTC.

The J gene is TRBJ2-1, the V gene TRBV10-3; 7 nucleotides match TRBD2. The CDR3 contains 14 residues. The germline gives CDR1 ENHRY, CDR2 SYGVKD. J lost 4 bases, V lost 7 bases, and 7 bases had no gene match. CDR3 sequence: CAITASGGYNEQFF. CDR3 sequence (DNA): TGTGCCATCACTGCTAGCGGAGGGTACAATGAGCAGTTCTTC.